A selection of T cell receptor beta chains follows, all from one sample in a study. Each CDR3 protein is one row after TCRdb ran MiXCR on the RT-PCR reads. This sample has 550,000 to 750,000 distinct CDR3 sequences, with 14% found just once. The sample consisted of memory CD4+ T cells from blood. Receptor source: a female donor in good health, serving as a healthy control. The CDR3 runs from the conserved cysteine through the conserved F or W. The order of the fields is J gene, V gene, D gene, clone size, CDR3 protein, CDR3 DNA. D genes are given only for firm matches. Where a row states a size, it is once, few, many or the class of an expanded clone; other rows omit it.

j_gene: TRBJ1-4; v_gene: TRBV6-5; d_gene: .; abundance: many; CDR3aa: CASSPSRASKLFF; CDR3nt: TGTGCCAGCAGTCCCTCCCGGGCGTCAAAACTGTTTTTT
j_gene: TRBJ2-7; v_gene: TRBV12-3/TRBV12-4; d_gene: TRBD2; abundance: many; CDR3aa: CASSLPTSGSLREQYF; CDR3nt: TGTGCCAGCAGTCTCCCGACTAGCGGGAGTCTGAGGGAGCAGTACTTC
j_gene: TRBJ2-6; v_gene: TRBV5-1; d_gene: .; abundance: few; CDR3aa: CASRLSVNSGANVLTF; CDR3nt: TGCGCCAGCCGCTTATCTGTTAACTCTGGGGCCAACGTCCTGACTTTC
j_gene: TRBJ2-5; v_gene: TRBV10-3; d_gene: TRBD1; abundance: many; CDR3aa: CAIGGTGAETQYF; CDR3nt: TGTGCCATCGGGGGGACAGGGGCGGAGACCCAGTACTTC
j_gene: TRBJ2-5; v_gene: TRBV29-1; d_gene: TRBD2; abundance: few; CDR3aa: CSVAPGGVLGETQYF; CDR3nt: TGCAGCGTAGCGCCCGGGGGGGTTTTAGGAGAGACCCAGTACTTC
j_gene: TRBJ1-2; v_gene: TRBV7-2; d_gene: .; abundance: few; CDR3aa: CASRFNSGIYGYTF; CDR3nt: TGTGCCAGCAGGTTTAACTCGGGGATCTATGGCTACACCTTC
j_gene: TRBJ2-3; v_gene: TRBV27; d_gene: TRBD2; abundance: many; CDR3aa: CASSSGTSGIADTQYF; CDR3nt: TGTGCCAGCAGTTCAGGGACTAGCGGGATAGCAGATACGCAGTATTTT
j_gene: TRBJ2-3; v_gene: TRBV20-1; d_gene: TRBD2; abundance: many; CDR3aa: CSARRPAGVTDTQYF; CDR3nt: TGCAGTGCTAGAAGACCAGCGGGAGTCACAGATACGCAGTATTTT
j_gene: TRBJ2-7; v_gene: TRBV5-4; d_gene: .; abundance: .; CDR3aa: CASSSPGLQYEQYF; CDR3nt: TGTGCCAGCAGCTCGCCGGGACTCCAGTACGAGCAGTACTTC
j_gene: TRBJ2-1; v_gene: TRBV5-6; d_gene: TRBD2; abundance: many; CDR3aa: CASSSLAGLGNEQFF; CDR3nt: TGTGCCAGCAGCTCACTAGCGGGACTTGGAAATGAGCAGTTCTTC
j_gene: TRBJ1-3; v_gene: TRBV6-2/TRBV6-3; d_gene: .; abundance: few; CDR3aa: CASSPPTDASGNTIYF; CDR3nt: TGTGCCAGCAGTCCTCCCACGGATGCCTCTGGAAACACCATATATTTT
j_gene: TRBJ1-2; v_gene: TRBV12-3/TRBV12-4; d_gene: TRBD1; abundance: .; CDR3aa: CASSLVTGVYGYTF; CDR3nt: TGTGCCAGCAGTTTGGTCACAGGGGTCTATGGCTACACCTTC
j_gene: TRBJ1-5; v_gene: TRBV7-9; d_gene: .; abundance: many; CDR3aa: CASSRTGSNQPQHF; CDR3nt: TGTGCCAGCAGCCGTACAGGGAGCAATCAGCCCCAGCATTTT
j_gene: TRBJ2-7; v_gene: TRBV27; d_gene: .; abundance: many; CDR3aa: CASSPDRNSYEQYF; CDR3nt: TGTGCCAGCAGTCCCGACAGAAACTCCTACGAGCAGTACTTC
j_gene: TRBJ1-2; v_gene: TRBV11-2; d_gene: TRBD1; abundance: .; CDR3aa: CASTSGGSRGYTF; CDR3nt: TGTGCCAGCACCTCAGGGGGGTCGAGGGGCTACACCTTC
j_gene: TRBJ1-3; v_gene: TRBV12-3/TRBV12-4; d_gene: .; abundance: many; CDR3aa: CASSPRTSGNTIYF; CDR3nt: TGTGCCAGCAGCCCCCGGACGTCTGGAAACACCATATATTTT
j_gene: TRBJ2-3; v_gene: TRBV18; d_gene: .; abundance: few; CDR3aa: CASSPRLARASGTDTQYF; CDR3nt: TGTGCCAGCTCACCACGACTCGCGAGGGCTAGCGGCACAGATACGCAGTATTTT
j_gene: TRBJ2-7; v_gene: TRBV15; d_gene: .; abundance: few; CDR3aa: CATSRDPDYEQYF; CDR3nt: TGTGCCACCAGCAGAGATCCGGATTACGAGCAGTACTTC
j_gene: TRBJ2-1; v_gene: TRBV5-5; d_gene: .; abundance: many; CDR3aa: CASSLGPGSYNEQFF; CDR3nt: TGTGCCAGCAGCTTGGGTCCAGGCTCCTACAATGAGCAGTTCTTC
j_gene: TRBJ2-7; v_gene: TRBV12-3/TRBV12-4; d_gene: TRBD2; abundance: few; CDR3aa: CASSSIAGGLSYEQYF; CDR3nt: TGTGCCAGCAGTTCGATAGCGGGAGGGCTCTCCTACGAGCAGTACTTC
j_gene: TRBJ1-2; v_gene: TRBV18; d_gene: .; abundance: .; CDR3aa: CASSPGKTGLSGYTF; CDR3nt: TGTGCCAGCTCCCCAGGGAAGACAGGACTCTCTGGCTACACCTTC
j_gene: TRBJ2-7; v_gene: TRBV28; d_gene: .; abundance: .; CDR3aa: CASSLSRAGSYEQYF; CDR3nt: TGTGCCAGCAGTTTAAGCCGAGCGGGTTCCTACGAGCAGTACTTC
j_gene: TRBJ1-5; v_gene: TRBV10-3; d_gene: .; abundance: many; CDR3aa: CAISSLSGNNQPQHF; CDR3nt: TGTGCCATCAGTTCCCTTTCCGGGAATAATCAGCCCCAGCATTTT
j_gene: TRBJ1-2; v_gene: TRBV10-3; d_gene: TRBD1; abundance: few; CDR3aa: CAIRQGANYGYTF; CDR3nt: TGTGCCATTCGACAGGGAGCTAACTATGGCTACACCTTC
j_gene: TRBJ2-5; v_gene: TRBV5-6; d_gene: TRBD1; abundance: .; CDR3aa: CASSQAGTGETQYF; CDR3nt: TGTGCCAGCAGCCAGGCCGGGACAGGGGAGACCCAGTACTTC
j_gene: TRBJ1-2; v_gene: TRBV5-5; d_gene: .; abundance: few; CDR3aa: CASSFRENGYTF; CDR3nt: TGTGCCAGCAGCTTCCGGGAGAATGGCTACACCTTC
j_gene: TRBJ1-3; v_gene: TRBV12-3/TRBV12-4; d_gene: .; abundance: .; CDR3aa: CASIPRGSSGNTIYF; CDR3nt: TGTGCCAGCATCCCTCGGGGGAGCTCTGGAAACACCATATATTTT
j_gene: TRBJ2-1; v_gene: TRBV11-2; d_gene: TRBD2; abundance: .; CDR3aa: CASRGPSGAYNEQFF; CDR3nt: TGTGCCAGCAGGGGGCCTAGCGGGGCTTACAATGAGCAGTTCTTC
j_gene: TRBJ1-1; v_gene: TRBV5-1; d_gene: .; abundance: .; CDR3aa: CASSLTSPNTEAFF; CDR3nt: TGCGCCAGCAGCTTGACTAGCCCGAACACTGAAGCTTTCTTT
j_gene: TRBJ2-3; v_gene: TRBV9; d_gene: TRBD2; abundance: .; CDR3aa: CASSGGLATSTDTQYF; CDR3nt: TGTGCCAGCAGCGGGGGACTAGCCACTAGCACAGATACGCAGTATTTT
j_gene: TRBJ2-1; v_gene: TRBV12-3/TRBV12-4; d_gene: TRBD2; abundance: .; CDR3aa: CASSSRGVWGLADNEQFF; CDR3nt: TGTGCCAGCAGTTCCAGAGGGGTGTGGGGACTAGCCGACAATGAGCAGTTCTTC
j_gene: TRBJ2-2; v_gene: TRBV5-1; d_gene: .; abundance: .; CDR3aa: CASRLQVANTGELFF; CDR3nt: TGCGCCAGCAGGTTGCAGGTAGCGAACACCGGGGAGCTGTTTTTT
j_gene: TRBJ2-1; v_gene: TRBV5-1; d_gene: .; abundance: many; CDR3aa: CASSLGDTYNEQFF; CDR3nt: TGCGCCAGCAGCTTGGGGGACACTTACAATGAGCAGTTCTTC
j_gene: TRBJ2-1; v_gene: TRBV6-1; d_gene: TRBD2; abundance: few; CDR3aa: CASRGMLAEFNEQFF; CDR3nt: TGTGCCAGCAGGGGCATGCTAGCGGAATTCAATGAGCAGTTCTTC
j_gene: TRBJ2-5; v_gene: TRBV6-5; d_gene: .; abundance: many; CDR3aa: CASSYQGRGETQYF; CDR3nt: TGTGCCAGCAGTTACCAGGGTAGGGGAGAGACCCAGTACTTC
j_gene: TRBJ2-1; v_gene: TRBV20-1; d_gene: .; abundance: .; CDR3aa: CSALRDTPNEQFF; CDR3nt: TGCAGTGCTCTCCGGGACACCCCCAATGAGCAGTTCTTC
j_gene: TRBJ1-2; v_gene: TRBV20-1; d_gene: .; abundance: few; CDR3aa: CSARARNRVESTF; CDR3nt: TGCAGTGCTAGAGCTAGGAACAGGGTTGAATCGACCTTC